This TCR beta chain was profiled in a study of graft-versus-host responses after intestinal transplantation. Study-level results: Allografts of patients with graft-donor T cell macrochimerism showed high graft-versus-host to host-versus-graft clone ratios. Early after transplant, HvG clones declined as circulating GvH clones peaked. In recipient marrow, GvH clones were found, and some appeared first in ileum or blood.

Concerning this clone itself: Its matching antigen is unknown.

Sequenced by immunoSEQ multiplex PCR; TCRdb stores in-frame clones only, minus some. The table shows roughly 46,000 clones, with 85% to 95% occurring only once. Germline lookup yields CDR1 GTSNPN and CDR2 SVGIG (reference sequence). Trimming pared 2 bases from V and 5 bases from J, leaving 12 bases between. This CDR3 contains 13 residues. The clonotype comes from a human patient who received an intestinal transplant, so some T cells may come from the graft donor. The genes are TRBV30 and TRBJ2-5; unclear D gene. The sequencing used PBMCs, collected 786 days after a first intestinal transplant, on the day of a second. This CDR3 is CAWSSPPGETQYF. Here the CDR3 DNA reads TGTGCCTGGAGTTCGCCCCCCGGGGAGACCCAGTACTTC.